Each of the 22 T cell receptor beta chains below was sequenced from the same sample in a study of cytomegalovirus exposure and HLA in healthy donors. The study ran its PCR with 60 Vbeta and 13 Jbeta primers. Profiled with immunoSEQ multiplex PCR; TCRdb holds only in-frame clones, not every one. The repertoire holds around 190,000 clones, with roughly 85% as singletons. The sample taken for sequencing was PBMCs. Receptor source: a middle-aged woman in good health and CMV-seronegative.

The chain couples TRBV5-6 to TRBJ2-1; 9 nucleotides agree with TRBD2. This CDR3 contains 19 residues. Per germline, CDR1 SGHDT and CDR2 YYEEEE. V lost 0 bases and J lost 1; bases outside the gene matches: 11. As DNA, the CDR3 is TGTGCCAGCAGCTTGGAAGGCGGGAGGGCTCCGGGGTCCTACAATGAGCAGTTCTTC. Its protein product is CASSLEGGRAPGSYNEQFF.

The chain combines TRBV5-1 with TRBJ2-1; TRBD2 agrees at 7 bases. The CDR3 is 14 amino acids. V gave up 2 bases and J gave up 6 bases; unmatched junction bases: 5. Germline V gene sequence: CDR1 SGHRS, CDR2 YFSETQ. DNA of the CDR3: TGCGCCAGCAGCTTAACGGGGGGAAGCAATGAGCAGTTCTTC. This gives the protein CASSLTGGSNEQFF.

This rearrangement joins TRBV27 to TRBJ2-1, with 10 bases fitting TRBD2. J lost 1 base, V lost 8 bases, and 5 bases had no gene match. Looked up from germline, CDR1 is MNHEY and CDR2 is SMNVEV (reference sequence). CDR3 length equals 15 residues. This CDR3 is CASGLLAGSYNEQFF. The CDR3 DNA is TGTGCCAGCGGCCTACTAGCGGGGTCCTACAATGAGCAGTTCTTC.

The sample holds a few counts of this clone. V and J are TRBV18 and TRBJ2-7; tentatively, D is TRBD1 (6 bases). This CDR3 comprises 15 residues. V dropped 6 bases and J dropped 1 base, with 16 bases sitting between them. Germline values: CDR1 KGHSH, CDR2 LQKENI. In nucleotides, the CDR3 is TGTGCCAGCTCGCGAGGACAGTCAAAATCCTACGAGCAGTACTTC. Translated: CASSRGQSKSYEQYF. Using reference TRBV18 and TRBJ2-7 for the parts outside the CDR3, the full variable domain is NAGVMQNPRHLVRRRGQEARLRCSPMKGHSHVYWYRQLPEEGLKFMVYLQKENIIDESGMPKERFSAEFPKEGPSILRIQQVVRGDSAAYFCASSRGQSKSYEQYFGPGTRLTVT.

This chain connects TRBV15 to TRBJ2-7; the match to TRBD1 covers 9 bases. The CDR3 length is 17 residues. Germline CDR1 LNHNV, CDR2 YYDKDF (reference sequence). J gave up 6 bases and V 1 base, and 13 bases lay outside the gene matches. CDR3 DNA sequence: TGTGCCACCAGCAGAGTAAGGGGGCTAACAGGGGGCGGCGAGCAGTACTTC. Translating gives CATSRVRGLTGGGEQYF.

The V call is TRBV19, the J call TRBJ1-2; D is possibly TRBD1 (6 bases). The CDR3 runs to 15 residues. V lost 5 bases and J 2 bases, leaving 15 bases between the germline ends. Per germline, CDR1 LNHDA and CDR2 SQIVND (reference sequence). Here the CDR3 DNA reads TGTGCCAGTAGTGTGGCCAGGGGCCCAAACTATGGCTACACCTTC. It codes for CASSVARGPNYGYTF.

For the CDR3, the DNA is TGTGCCAGCAGCCAAGCAGGGCCGAACACTGAAGCTTTCTTT. Translated: CASSQAGPNTEAFF. The chain recombines TRBV4-2 with TRBJ1-1; a weak D match, TRBD1 (5 bases). Trimming shortened V by 1 base and J by 1 base, and 7 bases separated the two germline ends. Germline CDR1 reads LGHNA; CDR2 reads YNFKEQ. This CDR3 is 14 amino acids long.

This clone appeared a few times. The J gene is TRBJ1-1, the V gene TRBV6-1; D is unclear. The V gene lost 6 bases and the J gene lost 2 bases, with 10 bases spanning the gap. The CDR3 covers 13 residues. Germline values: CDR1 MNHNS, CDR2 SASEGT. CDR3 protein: CASRDLTNTEAFF. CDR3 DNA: TGTGCCAGCAGAGACTTAACCAACACTGAAGCTTTCTTT.

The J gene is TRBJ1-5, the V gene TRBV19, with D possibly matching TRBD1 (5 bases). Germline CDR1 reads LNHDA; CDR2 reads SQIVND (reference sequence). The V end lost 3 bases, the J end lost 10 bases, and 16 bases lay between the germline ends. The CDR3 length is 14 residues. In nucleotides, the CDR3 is TGTGCCAGTAGTATCGGCGGGGGGACGGGACCCCAGCATTTT. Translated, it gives CASSIGGGTGPQHF.

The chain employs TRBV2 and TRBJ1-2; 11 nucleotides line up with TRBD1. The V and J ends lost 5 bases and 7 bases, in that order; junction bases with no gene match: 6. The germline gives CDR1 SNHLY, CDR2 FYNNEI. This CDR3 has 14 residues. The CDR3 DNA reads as TGTGCCAGCAGTACTACCGGGACAGGGGGTGGCTACACCTTC. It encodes CASSTTGTGGGYTF.

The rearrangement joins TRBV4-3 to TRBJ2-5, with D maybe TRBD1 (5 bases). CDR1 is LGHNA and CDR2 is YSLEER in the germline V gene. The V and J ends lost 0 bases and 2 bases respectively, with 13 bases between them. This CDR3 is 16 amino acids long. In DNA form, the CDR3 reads TGCGCCAGCAGCCAAGATCTAAGAACAGGTCAAGAGACCCAGTACTTC. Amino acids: CASSQDLRTGQETQYF.

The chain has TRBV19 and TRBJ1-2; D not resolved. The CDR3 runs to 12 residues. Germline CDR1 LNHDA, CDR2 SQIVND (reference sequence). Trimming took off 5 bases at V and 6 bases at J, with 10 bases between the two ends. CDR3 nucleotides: TGTGCCAGTAGTCGCCCGGGGAATGGCTACACCTTC. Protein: CASSRPGNGYTF. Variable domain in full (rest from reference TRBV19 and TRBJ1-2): DGGITQSPKYLFRKEGQNVTLSCEQNLNHDAMYWYRQDPGQGLRLIYYSQIVNDFQKGDIAEGYSVSREKKESFPLTVTSAQKNPTAFYLCASSRPGNGYTFGSGTRLTVV.

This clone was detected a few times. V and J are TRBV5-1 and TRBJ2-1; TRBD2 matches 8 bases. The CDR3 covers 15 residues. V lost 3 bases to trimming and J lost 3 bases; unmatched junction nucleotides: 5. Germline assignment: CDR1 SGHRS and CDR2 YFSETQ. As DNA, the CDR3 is TGCGCCAGCAGCTCATCAGCGGGAGTCTACAATGAGCAGTTCTTC. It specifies CASSSSAGVYNEQFF.

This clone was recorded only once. In DNA, the CDR3 is TGCGCCAGCAGCTTCTTAACGACCCTACAAGGGGACACTGAAGCTTTCTTT. This gives the protein CASSFLTTLQGDTEAFF. The rearrangement joins TRBV5-1 to TRBJ1-1; perhaps TRBD1 as D (5 bases). CDR3 length equals 17 residues. Trimming removed 2 bases from V and 3 bases from J, with 20 bases in between. CDR1 is SGHRS and CDR2 is YFSETQ in the germline V gene.

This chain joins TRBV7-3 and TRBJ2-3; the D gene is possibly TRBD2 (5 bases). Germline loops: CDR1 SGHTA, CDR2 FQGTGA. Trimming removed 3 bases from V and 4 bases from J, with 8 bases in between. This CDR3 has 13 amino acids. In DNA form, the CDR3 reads TGTGCCAGCAGCTTCGGGAACCCAGATACGCAGTATTTT. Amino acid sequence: CASSFGNPDTQYF.

CDR3 sequence: CASKEGGGNTGELFF. CDR3 DNA sequence: TGTGCCAGCAAAGAGGGAGGGGGGAACACCGGGGAGCTGTTTTTT. The J gene is TRBJ2-2, the V gene TRBV7-3; tentatively, D is TRBD2 (7 bases). The V end lost 7 bases, the J end lost 1 base, and 13 bases lay between the germline ends. Germline CDR1 SGHTA, CDR2 FQGTGA. The CDR3 spans 15 residues.

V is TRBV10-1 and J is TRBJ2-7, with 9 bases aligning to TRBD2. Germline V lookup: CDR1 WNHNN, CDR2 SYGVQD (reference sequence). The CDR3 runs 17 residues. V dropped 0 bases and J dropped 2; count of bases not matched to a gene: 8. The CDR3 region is CASSESTMGLAPYEQYF. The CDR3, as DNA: TGCGCCAGCAGTGAGTCGACGATGGGACTAGCACCCTACGAGCAGTACTTC.

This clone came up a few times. The CDR3 here is CASSHLTSGGHEQFF. Here the CDR3 DNA reads TGTGCCAGCAGTCACCTGACTAGCGGGGGCCATGAGCAGTTCTTC. The chain is built from TRBV6-1 and TRBJ2-1; 12 nucleotides line up with TRBD2. CDR1 and CDR2 from the germline V gene are MNHNS and SASEGT. Trimming took 5 bases from V and 8 from J; bases not matched to a gene: 7. The CDR3 loop spans 15 amino acids.

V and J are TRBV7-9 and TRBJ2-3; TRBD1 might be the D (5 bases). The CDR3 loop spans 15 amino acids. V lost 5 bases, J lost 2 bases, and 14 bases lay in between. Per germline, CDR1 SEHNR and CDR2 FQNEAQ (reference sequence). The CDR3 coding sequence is TGTGCCAGCAGCGTGCCACAGGAGAACACAGATACGCAGTATTTT. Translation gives CASSVPQENTDTQYF. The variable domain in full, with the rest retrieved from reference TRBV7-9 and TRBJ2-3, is DTGVSQNPRHKITKRGQNVTFRCDPISEHNRLYWYRQTLGQGPEFLTYFQNEAQLEKSRLLSDRFSAERPKGSFSTLEIQRTEQGDSAMYLCASSVPQENTDTQYFGPGTRLTVL.

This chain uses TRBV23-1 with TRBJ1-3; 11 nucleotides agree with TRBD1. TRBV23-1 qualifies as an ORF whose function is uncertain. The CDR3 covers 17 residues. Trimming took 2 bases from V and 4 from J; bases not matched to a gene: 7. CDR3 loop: CASSQADRGPRGNTIYF. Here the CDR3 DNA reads TGCGCCAGCAGTCAAGCGGACAGGGGGCCGCGAGGAAACACCATATATTTT.

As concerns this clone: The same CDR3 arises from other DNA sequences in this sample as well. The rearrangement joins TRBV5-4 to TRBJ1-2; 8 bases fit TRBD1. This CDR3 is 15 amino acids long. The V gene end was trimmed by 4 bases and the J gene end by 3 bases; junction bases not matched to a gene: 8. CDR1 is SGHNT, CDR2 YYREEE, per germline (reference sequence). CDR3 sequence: CASSPGGQGYYGYTF. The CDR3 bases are TGTGCCAGCAGCCCTGGAGGACAGGGATACTATGGCTACACCTTC.

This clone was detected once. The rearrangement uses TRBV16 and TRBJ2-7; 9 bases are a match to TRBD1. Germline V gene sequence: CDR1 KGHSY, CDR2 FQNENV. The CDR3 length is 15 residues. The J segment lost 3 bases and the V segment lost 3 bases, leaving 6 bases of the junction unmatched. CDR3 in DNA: TGTGCCAGCAGCCACCCCGGGACAGGGAACTACGAGCAGTACTTC. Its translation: CASSHPGTGNYEQYF.